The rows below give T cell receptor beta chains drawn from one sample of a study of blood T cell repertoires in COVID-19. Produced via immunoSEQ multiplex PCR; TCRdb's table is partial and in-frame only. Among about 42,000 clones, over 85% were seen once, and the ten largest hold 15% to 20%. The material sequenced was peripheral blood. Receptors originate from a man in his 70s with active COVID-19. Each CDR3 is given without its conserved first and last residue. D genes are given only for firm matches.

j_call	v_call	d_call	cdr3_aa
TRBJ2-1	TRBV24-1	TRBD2	ATSDRTSRANEQF
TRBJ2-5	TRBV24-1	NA	ATSDPGQIQETQY
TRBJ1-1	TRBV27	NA	ASSSPTANTEAF
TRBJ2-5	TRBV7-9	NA	ASSLTPGRLD
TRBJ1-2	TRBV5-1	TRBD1	ASGGTGNNYGYT
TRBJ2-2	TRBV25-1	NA	ASSEYLAANTGELF
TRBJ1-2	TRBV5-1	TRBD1	ASSLVEGAGGYT
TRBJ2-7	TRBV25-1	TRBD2	ASSDWLAGEVMKQY
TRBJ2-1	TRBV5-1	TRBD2	ASSLDSSGGNYNEQF
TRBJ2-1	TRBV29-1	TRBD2	SVEGRTSTYNEQF
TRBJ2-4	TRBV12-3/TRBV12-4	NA	ASSSGGGGFQY
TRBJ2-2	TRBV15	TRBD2	ATSRNRAGVVTGELF
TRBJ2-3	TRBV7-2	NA	ASSLARTDTQY
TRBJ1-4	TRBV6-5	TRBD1	ASKGQGAFEKLF
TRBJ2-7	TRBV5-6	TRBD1	ASSSGTGVLYEQY
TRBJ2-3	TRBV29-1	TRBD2	SVDGGDGDTQY
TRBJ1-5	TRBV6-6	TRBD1	ASSATGVYTQPQH
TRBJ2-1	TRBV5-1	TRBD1	ASRLGTDGEQF
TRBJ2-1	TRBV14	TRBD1	ASSQWTGVNNEQF
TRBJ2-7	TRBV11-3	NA	ASSATSDSTSRQY
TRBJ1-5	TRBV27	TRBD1	ASSSTGLGQPQH
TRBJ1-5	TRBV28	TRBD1	ASSLGQGRQPQH
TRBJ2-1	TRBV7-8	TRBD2	ASSLREGTSGSRDNEQF
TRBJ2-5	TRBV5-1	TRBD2	ASSLALADEETQY
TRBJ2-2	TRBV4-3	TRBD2	ASSQVSGGHRELF
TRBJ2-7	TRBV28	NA	ASSKRRGSMYEQY
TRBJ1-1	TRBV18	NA	ASSPDSAMNTEAF
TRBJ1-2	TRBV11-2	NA	ASEGWRKGGYT
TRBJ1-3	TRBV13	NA	ASSSKRWQGTGNTIY
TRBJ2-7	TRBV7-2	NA	ASSLSYRGAGGPMGEQY
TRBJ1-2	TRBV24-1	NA	ASSRGLNYGYT
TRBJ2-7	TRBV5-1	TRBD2	ASSFTSAGVIKQY
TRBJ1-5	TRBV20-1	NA	SASRQGIDQPQH
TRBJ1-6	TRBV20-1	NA	SASEGPLNSPLH
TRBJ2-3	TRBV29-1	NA	SVEERRGTQY
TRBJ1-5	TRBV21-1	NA	ASSPRQCLRGNQPQH
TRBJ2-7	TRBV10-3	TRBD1	AISENTGGDEQY
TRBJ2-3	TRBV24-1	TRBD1	ATSDPTGKSGRDTDTQY
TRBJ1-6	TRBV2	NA	ASSSDRPYISSPLH
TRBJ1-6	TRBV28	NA	ASSPVRLNSPLH
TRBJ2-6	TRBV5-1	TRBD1	ASSSAPGTGPLWANVLT
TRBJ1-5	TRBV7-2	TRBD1	ASGGTVRNQPQH
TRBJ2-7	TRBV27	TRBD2	ASRRLADEYEQY
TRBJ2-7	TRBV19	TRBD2	ASSIRQGGYEQY
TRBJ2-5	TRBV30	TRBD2	AWSKGTSKKTQY
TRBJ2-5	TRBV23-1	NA	ASSEWEPPEGETQY
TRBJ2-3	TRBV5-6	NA	ASGGDTQY
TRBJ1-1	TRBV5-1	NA	ASSHQRGGNTEAF
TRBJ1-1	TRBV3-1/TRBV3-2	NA	ASSQVIGQYFGTEAF